These 30 T cell receptor beta chains share one sample of origin, sequenced in a study of cytomegalovirus exposure and HLA in healthy donors (dated by TCRdb to 2017 to 2019). Library creation used the immunoSEQ multiplex PCR assay. For the multiplex PCR, a mixture combining 60 forward primers for TCR Vbeta segments and 13 reverse primers for TCR Jbeta segments was used. TCRdb holds this immuneACCESS table with in-frame rearrangements only. Some clones are missing; in checked studies, unresolved V genes explain under half, and the rest has no known cause. The sample contains under 60,000 clones, roughly four fifths of them found a single time. The biggest ten clones account for 2.9% of the sample. Sequencing was done on a sample of PBMCs. The source is a man aged 45-65 years in good health and CMV-seronegative.

The J gene is TRBJ2-3, the V gene TRBV10-3, with 10 bases fitting TRBD2. The germline V gene encodes CDR1 ENHRY and CDR2 SYGVKD. The CDR3 is 16 amino acids. V lost 2 bases and J lost 7; bases outside the gene matches: 9. CDR3 sequence: CAISEPSGGAPHTQYF. The CDR3 nucleotides are TGTGCCATCAGTGAGCCGAGCGGGGGGGCCCCTCATACGCAGTATTTT.

This sequence joins TRBV19 and TRBJ2-2; the match to TRBD1 covers 8 bases. CDR3 size: 16 residues. J was trimmed by 6 bases and V by 6 bases; bases with no gene match: 12. Per the germline V gene, CDR1 is LNHDA and CDR2 is SQIVND (reference sequence). The CDR3: CASRDRGGPYSGELFF. CDR3 sequence (DNA): TGTGCCAGTAGAGACAGGGGAGGACCTTATTCCGGGGAGCTGTTTTTT.

The chain uses TRBV5-1 and TRBJ2-2; the match to TRBD2 covers 10 bases. Unmatched junction bases numbered 1, after V lost 4 bases and J lost 1 base. CDR1 and CDR2 from the germline V gene are SGHRS and YFSETQ. The CDR3 has 15 amino acids. DNA for the CDR3: TGCGCCAGCAGCGGACTAGCGGTGAACACCGGGGAGCTGTTTTTT. It translates to CASSGLAVNTGELFF.

The V and J genes are TRBV6-6 and TRBJ2-1; TRBD1 matches 7 bases. Trimming cost V 6 bases and J 5 bases; bases outside gene matches: 13. This CDR3 is 16 amino acids long. Germline-derived CDR1 and CDR2 are MNHNY and SVGAGI (reference sequence). The CDR3 is CASSRRSGGLHNEQFF. In nucleotides, the CDR3 is TGTGCCAGCAGCCGCCGGTCAGGGGGTCTACACAATGAGCAGTTCTTC.

J is TRBJ2-5 and V is TRBV15; TRBD2 matches at 9 bases. V lost 3 bases to trimming and J lost 7 bases; unmatched junction nucleotides: 6. The CDR3 runs to 14 residues. In germline, CDR1 is LNHNV, CDR2 YYDKDF (reference sequence). CDR3 bases: TGTGCCACCAGCAGTGGGACTAGCTGGGGGACCCAGTACTTC. It is translated as CATSSGTSWGTQYF. The full variable domain, in which reference TRBV15 and TRBJ2-5 provide the parts outside the CDR3, is DAMVIQNPRYQVTQFGKPVTLSCSQTLNHNVMYWYQQKSSQAPKLLFHYYDKDFNNEADTPDNFQSRRPNTSFCFLDIRSPGLGDTAMYLCATSSGTSWGTQYFGPGTRLLVL.

The rearrangement links TRBV7-3 to TRBJ2-2; tentative D call: TRBD2 (5 bases). The CDR3 length is 13 residues. CDR1 and CDR2 (germline): SGHTA, FQGTGA. Trimming removed 3 bases at V and 5 bases at J, with 7 bases between. In DNA form, the CDR3 reads TGTGCCAGCAGCTTCCCGGGAACCGGGGAGCTGTTTTTT. This sequence encodes CASSFPGTGELFF.

Turning to this clone: One junction end does not reproduce the germline sequence, and a read error may be involved. The V gene is TRBV7-9, the J gene TRBJ1-2; maybe TRBD1 (6 bases). Germline CDR1 reads SEHNR; CDR2 reads FQNEAQ (reference sequence). CDR3 length equals 12 residues. The CDR3 DNA follows: TGTTCCAGCAGCGCCCTGGACAGCGGCTACACCTTC. Translation: CSSSALDSGYTF. Filled out from reference TRBV7-9 and TRBJ1-2, the complete variable domain reads DTGVSQNPRHKITKRGQNVTFRCDPISEHNRLYWYRQTLGQGPEFLTYFQNEAQLEKSRLLSDRFSAERPKGSFSTLEIQRTEQGDSAMYLCSSSALDSGYTFGSGTRLTVV.

CDR3 coding DNA: TGTGCCTGGAGTGACGGGACAGCCGGGAGCCATGGCTACACCTTC. This gives the protein CAWSDGTAGSHGYTF. The V and J genes are TRBV30 and TRBJ1-2; 7 bases match TRBD1. Per germline, CDR1 GTSNPN and CDR2 SVGIG (reference sequence). The CDR3 extends over 15 amino acids. After removal of 1 base from V and 6 bases from J, the junction contained 11 bases not matched to a gene.

The chain employs TRBV4-1 and TRBJ2-2, with 7 positions matching TRBD1. The CDR3 is made up of 15 amino acids. V shed 0 bases and J 6 bases; nucleotides not matched to a gene: 4. Germline V lookup: CDR1 MGHRA, CDR2 YSYEKL. The CDR3: CASSQDPQGAGELFF. For the CDR3, the DNA is TGCGCCAGCAGCCAAGATCCGCAGGGGGCCGGGGAGCTGTTTTTT.

The rearrangement joins TRBV6-1 to TRBJ1-5; 7 bases agree with TRBD1. This CDR3 comprises 16 residues. Germline CDR1 and CDR2: MNHNS and SASEGT. The trim removed 3 bases at V and 0 bases at J, leaving 5 bases unmatched. This CDR3 is CASSEGTALSNQPQHF. The CDR3 DNA reads TGTGCCAGCAGTGAGGGGACAGCCCTTAGCAATCAGCCCCAGCATTTT.

The chain recombines TRBV19 with TRBJ2-2; D is undetermined. The germline V and J ends were trimmed by 7 bases and 9 bases, with 12 bases remaining between them. The CDR3 covers 12 residues. In germline, CDR1 is LNHDA, CDR2 SQIVND (reference sequence). CDR3 in amino acids: CASTLGLRELFF. The CDR3 nucleotides read TGTGCCAGTACCCTCGGTCTCAGGGAGCTGTTTTTT. The complete variable domain, with remaining parts taken from reference TRBV19 and TRBJ2-2, reads DGGITQSPKYLFRKEGQNVTLSCEQNLNHDAMYWYRQDPGQGLRLIYYSQIVNDFQKGDIAEGYSVSREKKESFPLTVTSAQKNPTAFYLCASTLGLRELFFGEGSRLTVL.

The V gene is TRBV29-1, the J gene TRBJ2-7, with D uncertain. The CDR3 is 12 amino acids. V was cut by 6 bases and J by 2 bases, with 11 bases left in between. In germline, CDR1 is SQVTM, CDR2 ANQGSEA. CDR3 DNA: TGCAGCGTGCAGGTCGCAGCCTACGAGCAGTACTTC. It specifies CSVQVAAYEQYF.

This chain connects TRBV25-1 to TRBJ1-6, with D perhaps TRBD1 (5 bases). The germline V gene encodes CDR1 MGHDK and CDR2 SYGVNS. The CDR3 consists of 18 residues. V was cut by 3 bases and J by 7 bases, with 22 bases left in between. The CDR3, as DNA: TGTGCCAGCAGTGAGTCGGGACTTCGGGGACGTAGGAATTCACCCCTCCACTTT. Its translation is CASSESGLRGRRNSPLHF.

The rearrangement links TRBV27 to TRBJ1-2; D is unclear. V was pared by 4 bases and J by 8 bases, with 23 bases between. Germline CDR1 is MNHEY and CDR2 is SMNVEV (reference sequence). This CDR3 is 16 amino acids long. The CDR3, as DNA: TGTGCCAGCAGTTCGGAGAACGGATTCTGGAGCTACGGCTACACCTTC. Translated: CASSSENGFWSYGYTF.

The CDR3 nucleotides read TGTGCCAGCAGAAGACAGGGGGAATCAGGAAACACCATATATTTT. Protein: CASRRQGESGNTIYF. The genes are TRBV6-1 and TRBJ1-3; 9 bases are shared with TRBD1. The CDR3 contains 15 residues. Germline V CDR1 and CDR2: MNHNS, SASEGT. Trimming removed 6 bases from V and 4 bases from J; junction bases left unmatched: 7.

The rearrangement uses TRBV30 and TRBJ1-1; D is unclear. There are 14 residues in the CDR3. V was cut by 3 bases and J by 0 bases, with 11 bases left in between. The V gene's germline CDR1 is GTSNPN and CDR2 SVGIG (reference sequence). CDR3 loop: CAWRFALMNTEAFF. CDR3 sequence (DNA): TGTGCCTGGAGATTTGCACTTATGAACACTGAAGCTTTCTTT. Variable domain in full (rest from reference TRBV30 and TRBJ1-1): SQTIHQWPATLVQPVGSPLSLECTVEGTSNPNLYWYRQAAGRGLQLLFYSVGIGQISSEVPQNLSASRPQDRQFILSSKKLLLSDSGFYLCAWRFALMNTEAFFGQGTRLTVV.

This clone was found once. The chain carries TRBV7-9 and TRBJ2-1; 10 bases line up with TRBD1. Trimming removed 5 bases from V and 6 bases from J; junction bases left unmatched: 4. The CDR3 covers 14 residues. Per germline, CDR1 SEHNR and CDR2 FQNEAQ (reference sequence). CDR3 in amino acids: CASSDRDRGNEQFF. CDR3 DNA sequence: TGTGCCAGCAGCGACCGGGACAGGGGCAATGAGCAGTTCTTC.

The rearrangement links TRBV5-4 to TRBJ2-3, with TRBD2 matching over 8 bases. This CDR3 region has 15 residues. Per germline, CDR1 SGHNT and CDR2 YYREEE (reference sequence). The J segment lost 4 bases and the V segment lost 6 bases, leaving 10 bases of the junction unmatched. CDR3 coding DNA: TGTGCCAGCAAAGGAGGACGGGGGGGCTCAGATACGCAGTATTTT. It codes for CASKGGRGGSDTQYF. The full variable domain, completed using reference TRBV5-4 and TRBJ2-3, is ETGVTQSPTHLIKTRGQQVTLRCSSQSGHNTVSWYQQALGQGPQFIFQYYREEENGRGNFPPRFSGLQFPNYSSELNVNALELDDSALYLCASKGGRGGSDTQYFGPGTRLTVL.

The rearrangement joins TRBV18 to TRBJ1-2; 9 bases align to TRBD1. This CDR3 comprises 14 residues. V lost 5 bases, J lost 8 bases, and 9 bases stayed unmatched. Germline CDR1 and CDR2: KGHSH and LQKENI. CDR3 bases: TGTGCCAGCTCAACTAAACAGGGGGCTCTCGGCTACACCTTC. It yields the protein CASSTKQGALGYTF.

This chain connects TRBV15 to TRBJ2-7; 7 nucleotides align to TRBD1. The V gene end was trimmed by 3 bases and the J gene end by 2 bases; junction bases not matched to a gene: 10. CDR1 is LNHNV, CDR2 YYDKDF, per germline (reference sequence). The CDR3 runs to 16 residues. The chain's CDR3 is CATSSDRAIGTYEQYF. Written as DNA, the CDR3 is TGTGCCACCAGCAGCGACAGGGCAATAGGGACCTACGAGCAGTACTTC. The full variable domain, rest sourced from reference TRBV15 and TRBJ2-7, is DAMVIQNPRYQVTQFGKPVTLSCSQTLNHNVMYWYQQKSSQAPKLLFHYYDKDFNNEADTPDNFQSRRPNTSFCFLDIRSPGLGDTAMYLCATSSDRAIGTYEQYFGPGTRLTVT.

The sample holds a few counts of this clone. The V call is TRBV4-1, the J call TRBJ2-2, with 7 bases identical to TRBD1. The ends lost 4 bases at V and 0 bases at J; junction bases unmatched: 2. The germline V gene has CDR1 MGHRA and CDR2 YSYEKL. CDR3 length equals 15 residues. Here the CDR3 DNA reads TGCGCCAGCAGCCCCGGGACAGCGAACACCGGGGAGCTGTTTTTT. Protein sequence: CASSPGTANTGELFF.

The V call is TRBV6-5, the J call TRBJ2-5; D is possibly TRBD1 (5 bases). The assigned J gene may be wrong: the sequence end matches TRBJ2-7 better. The CDR3 totals 11 residues. Germline lookup yields CDR1 MNHEY and CDR2 SVGAGI. This CDR3 reads CASSYRGEQYF. The CDR3 DNA follows: TGTGCCAGCAGTTATAGGGGCGAGCAGTACTTC.

The CDR3: CAISESSRAETQYF. In DNA form, the CDR3 reads TGTGCCATCAGTGAGTCATCCAGGGCAGAGACCCAGTACTTC. The V and J genes are TRBV10-3 and TRBJ2-5, with D perhaps matching TRBD1 (5 bases). Trimming left V 0 bases short and J 4 bases short, with 9 bases between. The CDR3 consists of 14 residues. Germline-derived CDR1 and CDR2 are ENHRY and SYGVKD.

The chain carries TRBV4-2 and TRBJ2-2, with 16 positions matching TRBD2. This CDR3 is 18 amino acids long. The J segment lost 4 bases and the V segment lost 0 bases, leaving 2 bases of the junction unmatched. Germline values: CDR1 LGHNA, CDR2 YNFKEQ. DNA of the CDR3: TGTGCCAGCAGCCAAGAGGGACTAGCGGGGGGGCCCACCGGGGAGCTGTTTTTT. Translating gives CASSQEGLAGGPTGELFF.

The rearrangement joins TRBV7-2 to TRBJ2-3, with a tentative D call TRBD2 (5 bases). The CDR3 runs to 13 residues. V gave up 8 bases and J gave up 2 bases, with 11 bases separating them. Per the germline V gene, CDR1 is SGHTA and CDR2 is FQGNSA. The CDR3 nucleotides are TGTGCCAGCTGCGCGGGTAACACAGATACGCAGTATTTT. This sequence encodes CASCAGNTDTQYF.

The chain carries TRBV27 and TRBJ1-2; 8 bases map to TRBD1. This CDR3 contains 14 residues. Germline V CDR1 and CDR2: MNHEY, SMNVEV (reference sequence). Germline trimming cut 11 bases from V and 5 bases from J; bases unmatched to any gene: 13. The chain's CDR3 is CASRRTGQVYGYTF. The CDR3 nucleotides are TGTGCCTCACGACGGACAGGGCAAGTTTATGGCTACACCTTC.

The rearrangement links TRBV2 to TRBJ1-6; 7 bases line up with TRBD1. J lost 0 bases, V lost 6 bases, and 2 bases had no gene match. CDR1 is SNHLY, CDR2 FYNNEI, per germline. CDR3 length equals 15 residues. The CDR3 bases are TGTGCCAGCAGGGGACAGACCTCCTATAATTCACCCCTCCACTTT. Its protein product is CASRGQTSYNSPLHF.

V usage is TRBV1 and J usage is TRBJ2-7; the table calls TRBD2, which could not be checked here. TRBV1 is a listed pseudogene. The CDR3 extends over 14 amino acids. The CDR3 sequence is CTSAGRPRKYEQYF. Here the CDR3 DNA reads TGCACCAGCGCGGGTCGGCCCCGTAAATACGAGCAGTACTTC.

The chain is built from TRBV18 and TRBJ2-3; TRBD2 matches 14 bases. The ends lost 6 bases at V and 5 bases at J; junction bases unmatched: 7. Germline CDR1 is KGHSH and CDR2 is LQKENI. CDR3 size: 16 residues. In nucleotides, the CDR3 is TGTGCCAGCTCGTCGACTAGCGGGGGGGCAGGAGATACGCAGTATTTT. As protein: CASSSTSGGAGDTQYF. Supplemented by reference TRBV18 and TRBJ2-3, the full variable domain reads NAGVMQNPRHLVRRRGQEARLRCSPMKGHSHVYWYRQLPEEGLKFMVYLQKENIIDESGMPKERFSAEFPKEGPSILRIQQVVRGDSAAYFCASSSTSGGAGDTQYFGPGTRLTVL.

This clone has a single count. V gene TRBV11-2 combines with J gene TRBJ1-5, with D uncertain. Germline V gives CDR1 SGHAT, CDR2 FQNNGV. Trimming shortened V by 1 base and J by 1 base, and 8 bases separated the two germline ends. The CDR3 consists of 15 residues. This CDR3 is CASSLVPGSNQPQHF. The CDR3 DNA reads TGTGCCAGCAGCTTAGTACCGGGAAGCAATCAGCCCCAGCATTTT.